This TCR beta chain was sequenced during a study of blood T cells in healthy people across ages. Points from the study as a whole: Long-lived donors had more naive CD4+ cells and higher diversity than aged donors. In older individuals, TCR beta diversity per million T cells was lower, falling roughly linearly with age.

Then a second PCR, running roughly 7 to 12 cycles, was carried out with a sample-barcoded 5' primer and a J-beta primer mix. A minimum of 2.5 million CDR3-containing paired-end reads was obtained for each sample. TCRdb re-derived calls from the 5' RACE reads in MiXCR, one entry per CDR3 protein. The sample yields 1.8 million or so distinct CDR3 sequences, roughly 43% seen once. Germline CDR1 and CDR2: ENHRY and SYGVKD. The CDR3 contains 17 residues. In the case of this clonotype: What it recognizes is unknown. A read error may produce the germline difference seen at one junction end.

Researchers collected 9 to 10 milliliters of peripheral blood from every single donor. Sequencing was performed on blood. The chain couples TRBV10-3 to TRBJ2-4; D is perhaps TRBD2 (5 bases). The sequence was obtained from a human donor in good health. The CDR3 reads CVISESREVQAKNIQYF. CDR3 coding DNA: TGTGTCATCAGTGAGTCGAGGGAAGTACAGGCCAAAAACATTCAGTACTTC.